The clone carrying this TCR beta chain was counted only a few times. The repertoire was sequenced with immunoSEQ multiplex PCR; TCRdb's copy has only in-frame clones and lacks some. The data contain about 52,000 clones, approximately 86% of them singletons. These data originate in a study of identifying expanded T cells in peripheral blood. Healthy donors had no documented immune events, such as infections, while sampled. CDR1 and CDR2 from the germline V gene are SNHLY and FYNNEI. This CDR3 has 13 residues. The V end lost 3 bases, the J end lost 4 bases, and 9 bases lay between the germline ends. This receptor was identified in a person aged 18 to 75 in good health. This sequence joins TRBV2 and TRBJ1-2; maybe TRBD1 (6 bases). Source material: blood. The chain's CDR3 is CASSEDSRYGYTF. CDR3 in DNA: TGTGCCAGCAGTGAGGACAGCCGCTATGGCTACACCTTC.